The next 32 T cell receptor beta chains were all read from a single sample in a study of vaccination and CD4 T cells after COVID-19. The treatment here: roughly 11-day PBMC culture with coronavirus spike peptide pools or control peptides (ViraFEST assay). Which antigens these TCRs recognize remains unknown. Cultured CD4+ T-cell DNA underwent Oncomine TCR Beta short-read sequencing. TCRdb passed the PCR reads through MiXCR, listing each CDR3 protein once. The table has some 15,000 distinct CDR3 sequences, 38% seen once. What was sequenced was CD4+ T cells from blood, cultured in vitro. The receptors derive from a human donor who had recovered from COVID-19.

For the CDR3, the DNA is TGTGCCAGCGGGCGGGGGGCTGAAGCTTTCTTT. Protein product: CASGRGAEAFF. V and J are TRBV7-2 and TRBJ1-1; maybe TRBD1 (5 bases). Germline V gives CDR1 SGHTA, CDR2 FQGNSA. Trimming left V 8 bases short and J 6 bases short, with 10 bases between. This CDR3 region has 11 residues.

In this sample, this clonotype turned up a few times. The chain joins TRBV20-1 to TRBJ2-5; 9 bases align to TRBD2. Germline CDR1 is DFQATT and CDR2 is SNEGSKA (reference sequence). The CDR3 consists of 16 residues. The J segment lost 2 bases and the V segment lost 0 bases, leaving 7 bases of the junction unmatched. CDR3 bases: TGCAGTGCTAGAGATCGGAGCGGGAGGAGACAAGAGACCCAGTACTTC. Protein product: CSARDRSGRRQETQYF.

The rearrangement uses TRBV24-1 and TRBJ1-2; 10 bases line up with TRBD1. Germline assignment: CDR1 KGHDR and CDR2 SFDVKD. Unmatched junction bases numbered 9, after V lost 0 bases and J lost 9 bases. CDR3 length: 16 residues. This CDR3 is CATSDLLPGQGFRYTF. The CDR3 nucleotides are TGTGCCACCAGTGATTTGTTGCCGGGACAGGGGTTTCGCTACACCTTC.

The chain uses TRBV6-1 and TRBJ2-3; 12 nucleotides line up with TRBD1. This CDR3 is built from 15 residues. V gave up 4 bases and J gave up 5 bases; unmatched junction bases: 4. Germline V CDR1 and CDR2: MNHNS, SASEGT. CDR3 sequence (DNA): TGTGCCAGCAGTGGAGGGACAGGGGGCGTAGATACGCAGTATTTT. Amino acid sequence: CASSGGTGGVDTQYF.

The chain has TRBV4-3 and TRBJ2-1; 10 bases are shared with TRBD2. The CDR3 totals 16 residues. Germline loops: CDR1 LGHNA, CDR2 YSLEER. Trimming at V came to 5 bases and at J to 7 bases, leaving 11 bases not matched to a gene. The CDR3 DNA sequence: TGCGCCAGCAGCAACGAAATAGCTAGCGGGAGAAATGAGCAGTTCTTC. Its translation: CASSNEIASGRNEQFF.

The chain recombines TRBV20-1 with TRBJ2-5; possible D gene TRBD2, 5 bases. This CDR3 spans 13 amino acids. Trimming cost V 3 bases and J 7 bases, with 15 bases left between them. CDR1 DFQATT and CDR2 SNEGSKA come from the germline V gene (reference sequence). DNA for the CDR3: TGCAGTGCTAGCTCGACGGGAATGGCGACCCAGTACTTC. Its translation is CSASSTGMATQYF.

The chain joins TRBV10-3 to TRBJ2-7; no clear D. Germline V gene data show CDR1 as ENHRY and CDR2 as SYGVKD. The CDR3 is made up of 12 amino acids. The CDR3 region is CAYGEIAYEQYF. The CDR3, as DNA: TGTGCTTACGGCGAAATAGCCTACGAGCAGTACTTC.

J is TRBJ2-5 and V is TRBV6-1; the match to TRBD2 covers 13 bases. The J segment lost 7 bases and the V segment lost 5 bases, leaving 10 bases of the junction unmatched. CDR1 and CDR2 from the germline V gene are MNHNS and SASEGT. This CDR3 comprises 16 residues. CDR3: CASSRGLAGDPGTQYF. CDR3 DNA sequence: TGTGCCAGCAGTCGCGGACTAGCGGGAGACCCGGGGACCCAGTACTTC.

The chain uses TRBV6-1 and TRBJ2-3, with unresolved D. Germline lookup yields CDR1 MNHNS and CDR2 SASEGT. CDR3 length: 12 residues. The V end was cut by 5 bases, the J end by 5 bases, with 8 bases between. CDR3 DNA sequence: TGTGCCAGCAGTATAGACCGAGATACGCAGTATTTT. Its protein product is CASSIDRDTQYF.

The chain is built from TRBV2 and TRBJ1-6; D may be TRBD1 (6 bases). V was clipped by 2 bases and J by 9 bases, with 17 bases between them. Germline CDR1 is SNHLY and CDR2 is FYNNEI. The CDR3 spans 16 residues. The CDR3 spells CASSENAAGAGSPLHF. The CDR3 DNA reads as TGTGCCAGCAGTGAAAACGCTGCGGGGGCCGGTTCACCCCTCCACTTT.

J is TRBJ2-7 and V is TRBV6-5; D remains ambiguous. Trimming stripped 4 bases from V and 3 bases from J, with 13 bases between. This CDR3 has 14 amino acids. Germline values: CDR1 MNHEY, CDR2 SVGAGI. CDR3 sequence reads: CASSLSIVNYEQYF. In DNA form, the CDR3 reads TGTGCCAGCAGTTTATCAATTGTCAACTACGAGCAGTACTTC.

This clonotype was observed a handful of times. In nucleotides, the CDR3 is TGTGCCAGTAGTATAGTCTCGGGACATAGCAATCAGCCCCAGCATTTT. Amino acid sequence: CASSIVSGHSNQPQHF. The J gene is TRBJ1-5, the V gene TRBV19, with D possibly matching TRBD1 (6 bases). With 1 base removed from V and 0 bases from J, the gap between germline ends came to 10 bases. Germline CDR1 LNHDA, CDR2 SQIVND (reference sequence). This CDR3 has 16 residues.

This chain links TRBV19 with TRBJ1-1, with TRBD1 matching over 7 bases. In germline, CDR1 is LNHDA, CDR2 SQIVND (reference sequence). The ends lost 3 bases at V and 12 bases at J; junction bases unmatched: 7. The CDR3 runs 12 residues. CDR3 coding DNA: TGTGCCAGTAGTATTGGGAACAGGGGTCCTTTCTTT. Translated, it gives CASSIGNRGPFF.

V and J are TRBV6-1 and TRBJ2-2; no clear D. CDR1 is MNHNS and CDR2 is SASEGT in the germline V gene. This CDR3 spans 13 amino acids. Trimming cost V 5 bases and J 4 bases, with 8 bases left between them. The CDR3 DNA is TGTGCCAGCAGTCCATACACCACCGGGGAGCTGTTTTTT. Encoded protein: CASSPYTTGELFF.

The rearrangement links TRBV20-1 to TRBJ2-7; TRBD2 might be the D (6 bases). The CDR3 loop spans 15 amino acids. V was clipped by 6 bases and J by 2 bases, with 20 bases between them. The V gene's germline CDR1 is DFQATT and CDR2 SNEGSKA (reference sequence). The CDR3 bases are TGCAGTGCCCAAGCGGCTAGCGAGAAGCCCTACGAGCAGTACTTC. Its translation is CSAQAASEKPYEQYF.

This clonotype was recorded once. The chain couples TRBV2 to TRBJ2-1; unclear D gene. CDR3 length: 15 amino acids. V lost 3 bases, J lost 3 bases, and 12 bases lay in between. From germline, CDR1 is SNHLY and CDR2 FYNNEI. CDR3 coding DNA: TGTGCCAGCAGTGAGGATGGCGACCGCTACAATGAGCAGTTCTTC. Amino acids: CASSEDGDRYNEQFF.

This chain uses TRBV18 with TRBJ2-1, with TRBD1 identical over 7 bases. Trimming removed 5 bases from V and 7 bases from J; junction bases left unmatched: 5. CDR1 and CDR2 (germline): KGHSH, LQKENI. The CDR3 has 13 residues. This chain's CDR3 is CASSSQTGNEQFF. The DNA for the CDR3 is TGTGCCAGCTCATCGCAGACAGGGAATGAGCAGTTCTTC.

This clonotype was detected a few times. J is TRBJ2-7 and V is TRBV11-2; D is tentatively TRBD1 or TRBD2 (5 bases each). CDR1 is SGHAT, CDR2 FQNNGV, per germline. The CDR3 has 15 residues. The V end lost 2 bases, the J end lost 5 bases, and 16 bases lay between the germline ends. CDR3 amino acids: CASSLRGRLDHEQYF. The CDR3 bases are TGTGCCAGCAGCTTAAGGGGACGGCTCGACCACGAGCAGTACTTC.

This rearrangement joins TRBV27 to TRBJ2-7, with D possibly matching TRBD2 (6 bases). This CDR3 has 15 residues. Germline values: CDR1 MNHEY, CDR2 SMNVEV (reference sequence). V shed 1 base and J shed 5 bases, with 15 bases lying between them. CDR3 DNA: TGTGCCAGCAGTTTATGGATAGCGGCTCTCCACGAGCAGTACTTC. This gives the protein CASSLWIAALHEQYF.

This clonotype was seen more than once but under ten times. The V gene is TRBV18, the J gene TRBJ1-2; 8 bases map to TRBD1. Germline CDR1 is KGHSH and CDR2 is LQKENI. The CDR3 is 15 residues long. The trim removed 5 bases at V and 0 bases at J, leaving 5 bases unmatched. The CDR3, as DNA: TGTGCCAGCTCAGCCGGGACAGGATCTAACTATGGCTACACCTTC. Encoded protein: CASSAGTGSNYGYTF.

This chain links TRBV2 with TRBJ1-5; 7 bases align to TRBD1. The CDR3 is made up of 15 amino acids. CDR1 SNHLY and CDR2 FYNNEI come from the germline V gene. The V gene end was trimmed by 6 bases and the J gene end by 3 bases; junction bases not matched to a gene: 8. The CDR3 DNA follows: TGTGCCAGCAGGCCGACAGGGCCATCCAATCAGCCCCAGCATTTT. It translates to CASRPTGPSNQPQHF.

V and J are TRBV19 and TRBJ1-6, with a weak D call TRBD1 (6 bases). CDR3 size: 18 residues. Trimming took 4 bases from V and 9 from J, leaving 25 bases between them. Germline loops: CDR1 LNHDA, CDR2 SQIVND (reference sequence). The CDR3 is CASSTRQVLGRVGSPLHF. As DNA, the CDR3 is TGTGCCAGTAGTACCCGACAGGTCCTAGGGCGCGTGGGTTCACCCCTCCACTTT.

This clonotype counts as medium-sized. The chain recombines TRBV7-3 with TRBJ2-1, with 11 bases identical to TRBD2. V was clipped by 6 bases and J by 4 bases; unmatched bases: 5. The CDR3 runs to 15 residues. Germline CDR1 and CDR2: SGHTA and FQGTGA. The chain's CDR3 is CASSLGLAGYNEQFF. CDR3 nucleotides: TGTGCCAGCAGTCTCGGACTAGCGGGTTACAATGAGCAGTTCTTC.

This clonotype has only a few counts. V is TRBV6-1 and J is TRBJ2-7; 8 nucleotides match TRBD2. Germline CDR1 and CDR2: MNHNS and SASEGT. V was pared by 6 bases and J by 0 bases, with 4 bases of the junction left unmatched. This CDR3 region has 14 residues. CDR3 nucleotides: TGTGCCAGCAGGTCTAGCGGGCCCTCCTACGAGCAGTACTTC. This encodes CASRSSGPSYEQYF.

The genes are TRBV27 and TRBJ2-7; tentative D call: TRBD1 (6 bases). Germline V gene data show CDR1 as MNHEY and CDR2 as SMNVEV (reference sequence). The germline V and J ends were trimmed by 6 bases and 2 bases, with 11 bases remaining between them. This CDR3 has 13 residues. The CDR3: CASSPGHTYEQYF. The CDR3 bases are TGTGCCAGCAGCCCGGGACATACCTACGAGCAGTACTTC.

This clonotype turned up a few times. V and J are TRBV6-2 or TRBV6-3 and TRBJ1-5, with D possibly matching TRBD1 (5 bases). Deletions cut 5 bases from V and 0 bases from J, with 17 bases between. This CDR3 has 17 amino acids. The germline gives CDR1 MNHEY, CDR2 SVGEGT. Written as DNA, the CDR3 is TGTGCCAGCAGTCCCCCCCGGTGGGGGGATAGCAATCAGCCCCAGCATTTT. As protein: CASSPPRWGDSNQPQHF.

This clonotype was observed a few times. This chain links TRBV6-2 or TRBV6-3 with TRBJ1-6, with unresolved D. Deletions cut 4 bases from V and 4 bases from J, with 11 bases between. From germline, CDR1 is MNHEY and CDR2 SVGEGT. The CDR3 sequence is 15 residues long. The DNA of the CDR3 is TGTGCCAGCAGTTCCCCGCCAGCTTATAATTCACCCCTCCACTTT. This sequence encodes CASSSPPAYNSPLHF.

This chain uses TRBV27 with TRBJ1-1, with TRBD1 as a possible D gene (5 bases). CDR1 is MNHEY and CDR2 is SMNVEV in the germline V gene (reference sequence). The CDR3 consists of 13 residues. V lost 3 bases, J lost 5 bases, and 10 bases lay in between. CDR3 DNA: TGTGCCAGCAGTTTCAGGGCCTCAACTGAAGCTTTCTTT. This gives the protein CASSFRASTEAFF.

This clonotype has more than one count but fewer than ten. The genes are TRBV24-1 and TRBJ2-7; no firm D call. The CDR3 loop spans 12 amino acids. V lost 4 bases and J 7 bases, leaving 10 bases between the germline ends. CDR1 and CDR2 from the germline V gene are KGHDR and SFDVKD. The CDR3 bases are TGTGCCACCAGTGACTCAGATGGGGAGCAGTACTTC. As protein: CATSDSDGEQYF.

This sequence joins TRBV7-9 and TRBJ1-2; TRBD1 might be the D (5 bases). Trimming left V 5 bases short and J 4 bases short, with 20 bases between. The CDR3 is 16 residues long. Per germline, CDR1 SEHNR and CDR2 FQNEAQ (reference sequence). The CDR3 DNA reads TGTGCCAGCAGCCTCTGGGCACCCAGGGCTCCCTATGGCTACACCTTC. Its protein is CASSLWAPRAPYGYTF.

The rearrangement joins TRBV28 to TRBJ1-2; D gene uncertain. This CDR3 has 12 amino acids. Germline CDR1 is MDHEN and CDR2 is SYDVKM. Trimming took 6 bases from V and 8 from J, leaving 13 bases between them. In nucleotides, the CDR3 is TGTGCCAGCAGAATACCCTCGGGGGGCTACACCTTC. Its translation: CASRIPSGGYTF.

This clonotype was seen only a few times. The chain uses TRBV14 and TRBJ1-5; possible D gene TRBD1, 6 bases. The CDR3 sequence is 14 residues long. V was shortened by 4 bases and J by 9 bases, with 16 bases between the two germline ends. The germline gives CDR1 SGHDN, CDR2 FVKESK. CDR3 in DNA: TGTGCCAGCAGCCTCGGAGTAGGGGGAGCGCCCCAGCATTTT. Amino acid sequence: CASSLGVGGAPQHF.